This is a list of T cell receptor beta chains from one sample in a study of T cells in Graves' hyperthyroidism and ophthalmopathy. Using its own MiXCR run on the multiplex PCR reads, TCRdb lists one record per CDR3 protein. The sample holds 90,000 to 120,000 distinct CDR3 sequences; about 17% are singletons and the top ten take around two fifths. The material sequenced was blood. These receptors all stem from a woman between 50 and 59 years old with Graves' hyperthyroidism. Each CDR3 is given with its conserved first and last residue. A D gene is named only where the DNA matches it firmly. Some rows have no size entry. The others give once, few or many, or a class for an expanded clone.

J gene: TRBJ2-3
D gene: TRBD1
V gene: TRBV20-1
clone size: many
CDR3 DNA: TGCAGTGCAACAGGGACAGGGGGAGCAACAGATACGCAGTATTTT
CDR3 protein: CSATGTGGATDTQYF

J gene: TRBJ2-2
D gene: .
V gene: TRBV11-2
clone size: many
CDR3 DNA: TGTGCCAGCAGCTTAGTACGTGTTGGGACCGGGGAGCTGTTTTTT
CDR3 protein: CASSLVRVGTGELFF

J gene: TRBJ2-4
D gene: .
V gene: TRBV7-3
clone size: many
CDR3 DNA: TGTGCCAGCAGCTCCCCCCTTTGGACGGATGCCAAAAACATTCAGTACTTC
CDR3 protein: CASSSPLWTDAKNIQYF

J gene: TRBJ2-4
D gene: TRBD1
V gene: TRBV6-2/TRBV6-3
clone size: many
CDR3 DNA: TGTGCCAGCAGTCCCCGGACAGGGAAAAACATTCAGTACTTC
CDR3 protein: CASSPRTGKNIQYF

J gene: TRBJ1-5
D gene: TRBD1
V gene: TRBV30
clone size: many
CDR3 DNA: TGTGCCTGGTCGACAGCGGGACAGGGGAAGAATCAGCCCCAGCATTTT
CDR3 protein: CAWSTAGQGKNQPQHF

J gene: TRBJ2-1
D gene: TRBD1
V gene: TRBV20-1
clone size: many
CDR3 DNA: TGCAGTGCTAGAGTCCCAGCTCGACCCAGGGGGAATGAGCAGTTCTTC
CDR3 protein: CSARVPARPRGNEQFF

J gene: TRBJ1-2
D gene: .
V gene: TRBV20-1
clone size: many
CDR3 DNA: TGCAGTGCTAGAACATGGGGACGGAGTTATGGCTACACCTTC
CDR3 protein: CSARTWGRSYGYTF

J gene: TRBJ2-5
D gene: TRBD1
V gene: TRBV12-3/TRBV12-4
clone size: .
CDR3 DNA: TGTGCCAGCAGTTTTAACCCCAGGGGGCTCGGAGAGACCCAGTACTTC
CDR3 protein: CASSFNPRGLGETQYF

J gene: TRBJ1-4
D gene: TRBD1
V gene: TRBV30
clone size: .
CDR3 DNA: TGTGCCTGGCTCAACAGGGGGCGAGGCGAAAAACTGTTTTTT
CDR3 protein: CAWLNRGRGEKLFF

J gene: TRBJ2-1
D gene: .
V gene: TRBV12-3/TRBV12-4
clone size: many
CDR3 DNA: TGTGCCAGCAAGACATATGGGTTCCTCAATGAGCAGTTCTTC
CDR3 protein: CASKTYGFLNEQFF

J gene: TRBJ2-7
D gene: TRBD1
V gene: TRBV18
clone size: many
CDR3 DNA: TGTGCCAGCTCACTCGGACAGGGGGCAAGGGAGCAGTACTTC
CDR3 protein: CASSLGQGAREQYF

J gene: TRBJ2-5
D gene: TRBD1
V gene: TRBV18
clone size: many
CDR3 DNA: TGTGCCAGCTCACCGCGAATCCGGGACAGCTGGTACTTC
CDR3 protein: CASSPRIRDSWYF

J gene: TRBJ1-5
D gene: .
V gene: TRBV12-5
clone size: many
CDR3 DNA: TGTGCTAGTGGTTTGGTATCCCAGGTTCGGGATCAGCCCCAGCATTTT
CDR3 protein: CASGLVSQVRDQPQHF

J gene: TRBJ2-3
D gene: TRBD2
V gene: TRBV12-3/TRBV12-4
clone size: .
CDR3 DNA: TGTGCCAGCAGTTTTCGGGGACTAGCGGGGGGCGCAGATACGCAGTATTTT
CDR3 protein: CASSFRGLAGGADTQYF

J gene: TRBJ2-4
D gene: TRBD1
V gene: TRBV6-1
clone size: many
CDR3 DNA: TGTGCCACATGGACAGGGGACATTCAGTACTTC
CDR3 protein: CATWTGDIQYF

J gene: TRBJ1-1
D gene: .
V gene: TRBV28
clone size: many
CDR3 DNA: TGTGCCACCCTCCCCCGGGACGAGAAAATGAACACTGAAGCTTTCTTT
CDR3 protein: CATLPRDEKMNTEAFF

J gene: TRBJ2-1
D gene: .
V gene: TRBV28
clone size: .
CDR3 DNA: TGTGCCAGCAGTTTTGGACAGACCTACAATGAGCAGTTCTTC
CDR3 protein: CASSFGQTYNEQFF

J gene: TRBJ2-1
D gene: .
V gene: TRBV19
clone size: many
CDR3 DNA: TGTGCCAGTAGTAACCCCTGGGCGGGGTACAATGAGCAGTTCTTC
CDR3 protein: CASSNPWAGYNEQFF

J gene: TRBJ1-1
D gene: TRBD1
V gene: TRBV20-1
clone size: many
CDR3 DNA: TGCAGTGCTAGAAAACAGGGGACTGAAGCTTTCTTT
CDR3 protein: CSARKQGTEAFF

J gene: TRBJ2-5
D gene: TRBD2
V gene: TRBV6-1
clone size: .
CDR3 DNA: TGTGCCAGCACTCTGGGACTAGCGGGAGGGCCGGGGGAGACCCAGTACTTC
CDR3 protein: CASTLGLAGGPGETQYF

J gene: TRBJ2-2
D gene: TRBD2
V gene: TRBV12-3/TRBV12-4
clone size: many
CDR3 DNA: TGTGCCAGCAGTTTAAATTGGGGGGGAGCATCGAACACCGGGGAGCTGTTTTTT
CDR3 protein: CASSLNWGGASNTGELFF

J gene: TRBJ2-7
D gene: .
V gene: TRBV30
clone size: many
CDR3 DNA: TGTGCCTGGGGGGGGACATCAGCTTACGAGCAGTACTTC
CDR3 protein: CAWGGTSAYEQYF

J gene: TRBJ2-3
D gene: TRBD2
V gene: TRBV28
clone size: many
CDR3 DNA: TGTGCCAGCAGTTTGGGGCTAGCGGGTGACACAGATACGCAGTATTTT
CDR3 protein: CASSLGLAGDTDTQYF

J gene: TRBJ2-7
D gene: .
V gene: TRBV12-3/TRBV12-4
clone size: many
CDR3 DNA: TGTGCCAGCAGTTTGGGGGGGGCCCCCTACGAGCAGTACTTC
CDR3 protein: CASSLGGAPYEQYF

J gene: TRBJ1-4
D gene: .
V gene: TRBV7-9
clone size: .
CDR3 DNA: TGTGCCAGCAGCCTCCGGGAGCGACTAGCGGGAGGGGACCATGAAAAACTGTTTTTT
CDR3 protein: CASSLRERLAGGDHEKLFF

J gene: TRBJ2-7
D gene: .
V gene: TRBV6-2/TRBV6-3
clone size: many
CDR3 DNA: TGTGCCAGCAGGGCGGGATCCCCGTCTGGTGAGCAGTACTTC
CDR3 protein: CASRAGSPSGEQYF

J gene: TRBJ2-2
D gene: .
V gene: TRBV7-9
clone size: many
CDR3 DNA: TGTGCCAGCAGCTCCAGAGCCAGGACCGGGGAGCTGTTTTTT
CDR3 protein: CASSSRARTGELFF

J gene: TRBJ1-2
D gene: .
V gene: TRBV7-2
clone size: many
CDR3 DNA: TGTGCCAGCAGCCCCACGAACGTAGACTATGGCTACACCTTC
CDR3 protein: CASSPTNVDYGYTF

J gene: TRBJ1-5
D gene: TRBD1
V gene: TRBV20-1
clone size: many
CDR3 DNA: TGCAGTGCTAGCGGTCCGGGACAGCCGTTAGTTCAGCCCCAGCATTTT
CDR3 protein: CSASGPGQPLVQPQHF

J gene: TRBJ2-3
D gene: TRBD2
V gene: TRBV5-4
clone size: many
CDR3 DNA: TGTGCCAGCAGGCCTACTAGCGGGAGGTCAGATACGCAGTATTTT
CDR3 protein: CASRPTSGRSDTQYF

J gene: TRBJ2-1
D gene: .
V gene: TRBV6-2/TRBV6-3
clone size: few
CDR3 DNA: TGTGCCAGCAGTCCCTCCTCGCAGGGTGAGCAGTTCTTC
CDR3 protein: CASSPSSQGEQFF

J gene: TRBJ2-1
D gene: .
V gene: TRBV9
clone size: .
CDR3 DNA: TGTGCCAGCAGCGTAGCAACAGGGTACAATGAGCAGTTCTTC
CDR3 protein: CASSVATGYNEQFF

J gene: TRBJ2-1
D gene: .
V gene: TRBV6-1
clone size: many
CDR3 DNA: TGTGCCACGGTCAAACGGGAGACTTTCTGGGATGAGCAGTTCTTC
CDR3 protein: CATVKRETFWDEQFF

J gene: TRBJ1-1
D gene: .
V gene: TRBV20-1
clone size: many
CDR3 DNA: TGCAGTGCTAGAGATTTGGCTACCCGTATTACTGAAGCTTTCTTT
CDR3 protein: CSARDLATRITEAFF

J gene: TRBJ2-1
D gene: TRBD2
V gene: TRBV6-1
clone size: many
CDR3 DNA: TGTGCCAGCACCGACGGACTAGATCCTTACAATGAGCAGTTCTTC
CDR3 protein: CASTDGLDPYNEQFF

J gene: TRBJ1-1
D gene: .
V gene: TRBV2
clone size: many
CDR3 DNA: TGTGCCAGCAGTAGAGGACAGAGATCTGAAGCTTTCTTT
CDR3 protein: CASSRGQRSEAFF

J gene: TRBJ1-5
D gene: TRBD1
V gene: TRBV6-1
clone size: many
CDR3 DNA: TGTGCCAGCAGGACAGGGCCCCTAATCAATCAGCCCCAGCATTTT
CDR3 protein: CASRTGPLINQPQHF

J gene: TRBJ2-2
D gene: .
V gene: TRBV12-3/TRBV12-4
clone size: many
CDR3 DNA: TGTGCCAGCAGCCTCCTGAAGGGGGTTCGGACCGGGGAGCTGTTTTTT
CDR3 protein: CASSLLKGVRTGELFF

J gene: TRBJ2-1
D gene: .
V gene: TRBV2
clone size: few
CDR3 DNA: TGTGCCAGCAGCGTATACGGCTCCTACAATGAGCAGTTCTTC
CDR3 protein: CASSVYGSYNEQFF

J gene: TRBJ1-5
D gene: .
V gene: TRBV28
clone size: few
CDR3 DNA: TGTGCCAGCATGTTCTTAGGTGAACGGAATCAGCCCCAGCATTTT
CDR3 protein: CASMFLGERNQPQHF